This entry lists 4 T cell receptor beta chains sequenced from one sample in a study of response to subunit inactivated influenza vaccine (dated by TCRdb to between 2018 and 2020). The method was RT-PCR. This sample was sequenced with an Illumina HiSeq 2500. The public reads were run again by TCRdb, first through fastp at Q25 and then through MiXCR, and only productive beta chains were kept. Entries that share a CDR3 protein sequence are merged under the most common genes and DNA. For this sample there are roughly 710,000 distinct CDR3 sequences; roughly 15% appear just once. Clones ranked in the top ten supply less than 8.5% of the sample. The sample in question was PBMCs from blood, obtained 14 to 15 days before vaccination. These receptors all come from a man over 45 who received an inactivated influenza vaccine. Donor details come from another sample of the same person, matched by shared clones.

This clonotype turned up a few times. A much larger clone differs by one base, so this may be a read error. CDR3 protein: CASSWRGTDTQYF. The CDR3 region has the DNA TGCGCCAGCAGCTGGCGGGGCACAGATACGCAGTATTTT. The J gene is TRBJ2-3, the V gene TRBV4-3; perhaps TRBD2 as D (5 bases). Germline assignment: CDR1 LGHNA and CDR2 YSLEER. Trimming pared 5 bases from V and 1 base from J, leaving 7 bases between. The CDR3 has 13 residues.

The J gene is TRBJ2-1, the V gene TRBV5-1, with 8 nucleotides matching TRBD1. The CDR3 length is 15 residues. Per the germline V gene, CDR1 is SGHRS and CDR2 is YFSETQ. V dropped 4 bases and J dropped 8; count of bases not matched to a gene: 11. The CDR3 DNA reads as TGCGCCAGCAGCCGCCTGGACAGGGTTGACGATGAGCAGTTCTTC. It codes for CASSRLDRVDDEQFF.

This clonotype came up a few times. The rearrangement joins TRBV5-5 to TRBJ2-7; D uncertain. The germline V gene has CDR1 SGHKS and CDR2 YYEKEE (reference sequence). The CDR3 spans 17 residues. Trimming left V 5 bases short and J 0 bases short, with 21 bases between. In DNA form, the CDR3 reads TGTGCCAGCAGGTCTTCCATCTGGTCGCAGATCTCCTACGAGCAGTACTTC. Translated: CASRSSIWSQISYEQYF.

This clonotype showed up many times. The chain combines TRBV12-3 or TRBV12-4 with TRBJ2-2; possibly TRBD2 for D (5 bases). The V end lost 7 bases, the J end lost 6 bases, and 6 bases lay between the germline ends. The length of the CDR3 is 11 residues. For the CDR3, the DNA is TGTGCCAGCACGCGGGCCGGGGAGCTGTTTTTT. It encodes CASTRAGELFF.